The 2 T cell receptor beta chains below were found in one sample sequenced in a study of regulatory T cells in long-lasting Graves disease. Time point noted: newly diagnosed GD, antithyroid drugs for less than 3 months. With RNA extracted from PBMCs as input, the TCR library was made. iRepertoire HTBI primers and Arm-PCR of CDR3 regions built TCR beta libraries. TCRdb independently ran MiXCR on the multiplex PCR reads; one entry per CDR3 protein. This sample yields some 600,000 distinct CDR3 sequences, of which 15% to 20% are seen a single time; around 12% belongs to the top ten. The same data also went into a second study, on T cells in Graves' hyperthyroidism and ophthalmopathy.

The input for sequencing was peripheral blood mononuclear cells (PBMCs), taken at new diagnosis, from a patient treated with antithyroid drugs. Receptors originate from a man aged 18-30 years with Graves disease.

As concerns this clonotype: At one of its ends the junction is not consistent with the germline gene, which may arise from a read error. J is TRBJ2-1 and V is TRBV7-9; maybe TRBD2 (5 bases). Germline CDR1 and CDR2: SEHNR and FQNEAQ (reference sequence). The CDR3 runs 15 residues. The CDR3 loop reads CASSLGRFSVNEQFF. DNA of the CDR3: TGTGCCAGCAGTTTAGGCCGCTTTAGCGTTAATGAGCAGTTCTTC. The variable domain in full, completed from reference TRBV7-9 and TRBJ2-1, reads DTGVSQNPRHKITKRGQNVTFRCDPISEHNRLYWYRQTLGQGPEFLTYFQNEAQLEKSRLLSDRFSAERPKGSFSTLEIQRTEQGDSAMYLCASSLGRFSVNEQFFGPGTRLTVL.

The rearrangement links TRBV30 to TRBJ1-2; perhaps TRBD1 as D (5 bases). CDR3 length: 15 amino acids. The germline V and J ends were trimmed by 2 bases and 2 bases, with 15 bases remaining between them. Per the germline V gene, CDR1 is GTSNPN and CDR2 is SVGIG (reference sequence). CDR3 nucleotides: TGTGCCTGGAGTCCGGAGGGGAGTACGAACTATGGCTACACCTTC. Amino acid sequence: CAWSPEGSTNYGYTF.